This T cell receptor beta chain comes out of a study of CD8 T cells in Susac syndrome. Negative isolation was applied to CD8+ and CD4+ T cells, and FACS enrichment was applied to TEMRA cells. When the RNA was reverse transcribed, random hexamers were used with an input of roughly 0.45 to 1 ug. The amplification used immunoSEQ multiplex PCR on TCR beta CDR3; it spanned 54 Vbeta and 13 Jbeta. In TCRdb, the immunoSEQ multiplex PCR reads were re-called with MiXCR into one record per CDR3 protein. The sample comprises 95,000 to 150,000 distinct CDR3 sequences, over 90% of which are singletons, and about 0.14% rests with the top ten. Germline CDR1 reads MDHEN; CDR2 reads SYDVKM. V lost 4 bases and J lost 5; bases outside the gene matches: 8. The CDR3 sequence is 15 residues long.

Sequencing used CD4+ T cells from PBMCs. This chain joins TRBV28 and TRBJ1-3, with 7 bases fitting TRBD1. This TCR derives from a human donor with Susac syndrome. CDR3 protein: CASSSSTGSRNTIYF. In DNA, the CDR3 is TGTGCCAGCAGTTCCTCGACAGGGAGCCGAAACACCATATATTTT.